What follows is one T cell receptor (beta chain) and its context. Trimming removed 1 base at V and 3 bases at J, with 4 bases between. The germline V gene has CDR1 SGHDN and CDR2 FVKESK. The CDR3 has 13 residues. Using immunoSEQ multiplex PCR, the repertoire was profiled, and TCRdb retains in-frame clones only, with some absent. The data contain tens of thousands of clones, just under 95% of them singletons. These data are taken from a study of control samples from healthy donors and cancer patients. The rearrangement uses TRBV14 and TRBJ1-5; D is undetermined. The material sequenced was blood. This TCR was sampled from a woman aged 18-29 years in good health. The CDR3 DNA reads TGTGCCAGCAGCCAAGGCCTCAATCAGCCCCAGCATTTT. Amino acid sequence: CASSQGLNQPQHF.